This T cell receptor beta chain was documented in a study of regulatory T cells in long-lasting Graves disease. Turning to the study itself: Antithyroid drug use was under 3 months in newly diagnosed Graves' patients.

The time point is: newly diagnosed GD, antithyroid drugs for less than 3 months. RNA from PBMCs was the source of the TCR library. TCR beta libraries were built with iRepertoire HTBI primers and Arm-PCR of CDR3 regions. TCRdb used MiXCR to reprocess the multiplex PCR reads, holding one entry per CDR3 protein. Of hundreds of thousands of distinct CDR3 sequences in the sample, roughly 15% were seen once. Trimming took 7 bases from V and 4 from J; bases not matched to a gene: 14. The CDR3 covers 17 residues. CDR1 SGDLS and CDR2 YYNGEE come from the germline V gene. The receptor was derived from a female donor with Graves disease. The rearrangement links TRBV9 to TRBJ2-2; 9 bases match TRBD2. The starting material was peripheral blood mononuclear cells (PBMCs), obtained at new diagnosis, from a patient treated with antithyroid drugs. CDR3 loop: CASSDGGRALGTGELFF. The DNA of the CDR3 is TGTGCCAGCTCAGACGGCGGGAGGGCTTTGGGCACCGGGGAGCTGTTTTTT.